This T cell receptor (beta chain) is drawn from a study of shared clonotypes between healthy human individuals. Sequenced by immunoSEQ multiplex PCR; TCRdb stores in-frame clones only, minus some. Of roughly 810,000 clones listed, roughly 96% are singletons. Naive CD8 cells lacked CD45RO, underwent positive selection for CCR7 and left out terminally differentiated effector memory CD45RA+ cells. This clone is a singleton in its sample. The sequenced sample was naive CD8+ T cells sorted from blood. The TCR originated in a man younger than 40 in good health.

CDR3 nucleotide sequence: TGTGCCAGCAGCCTAAAGGAACCTTCTAGCGGGTACATTCAGTACTTC. It codes for CASSLKEPSSGYIQYF. The chain employs TRBV14 and TRBJ2-4; 8 bases fit TRBD2. CDR3 length equals 16 residues. V was clipped by 4 bases and J by 8 bases; unmatched bases: 13. CDR1 is SGHDN and CDR2 is FVKESK in the germline V gene.